The sequence of this TCR beta chain was determined in a study of blood T cell repertoires in COVID-19. Study background: T cells, B-cell-depleted T cells, or PBMCs provided the cDNA or gDNA that served as material.

V lost 3 bases and J lost 0; bases outside the gene matches: 2. There are 16 residues in the CDR3. From germline, CDR1 is SGHRS and CDR2 YFSETQ. Study processing details: Amplification from reference gene primers served as the basis for estimated nucleated cell counts. Libraries were prepared by immunoSEQ multiplex PCR; TCRdb keeps only in-frame clonotypes and omits some of them. V and J calls and clone size are those listed in that table; D and trimming were worked out from the DNA. This sample has some 80,000 clones; about 92% occur once, and the top ten carry roughly 15%. The chain uses TRBV5-1 and TRBJ2-2, with TRBD2 matching 10 bases. This receptor was identified in a woman aged 80 or over with active or convalescent COVID-19. The sample comprised peripheral blood. The CDR3 protein is CASSSSGGANTGELFF. In DNA, the CDR3 is TGCGCCAGCAGCTCTAGCGGGGGCGCGAACACCGGGGAGCTGTTTTTT.